These 27 T cell receptor beta chains came from one sample sequenced in a study of T cells in Graves' hyperthyroidism and ophthalmopathy. The source material, RNA transcripts, was used to amplify TCR beta CDR3 regions. Carried out on the TCR CDR3, a first-round RT-PCR used the HTBI primer set. MiXCR was run by TCRdb on the multiplex PCR reads, yielding one entry per CDR3 protein. The sample holds fewer than 250,000 distinct CDR3 sequences; approximately 25% are singletons and the top ten take roughly 40%. The sample taken for sequencing was blood. The receptors were sampled from a woman between 35 and 50 years old with Graves' ophthalmopathy.

This clonotype showed up many times. The rearrangement uses TRBV6-5 and TRBJ2-7; maybe TRBD2 (5 bases). Trimming stripped 7 bases from V and 3 bases from J, with 16 bases between. The CDR3 contains 14 residues. Germline V gene lookup returns CDR1 MNHEY and CDR2 SVGAGI. CDR3 sequence (DNA): TGTGCCAGCAACGCTCAAGCGGCCAGCTACGAGCAGTACTTC. As protein: CASNAQAASYEQYF.

As for this clonotype: The junction shows a germline mismatch at one end, possibly a read error. This rearrangement joins TRBV25-1 to TRBJ1-2, with a tentative D call TRBD1 (5 bases). CDR3 size: 14 residues. In germline, CDR1 is MGHDK, CDR2 SYGVNS. CDR3 bases: TGTGCCAGCAGTTGGGTGCGGGACTATGGAGGCTACATCTTC. Translating gives CASSWVRDYGGYIF.

This clonotype was detected ten times or more. This sequence joins TRBV15 and TRBJ2-5; D ambiguous. This CDR3 is 15 amino acids long. Trimming shortened V by 1 base and J by 6 bases, and 15 bases separated the two germline ends. Germline assignment: CDR1 LNHNV and CDR2 YYDKDF (reference sequence). CDR3 region: CATSRGRIEKQTQYF. For the CDR3, the DNA is TGTGCCACCAGCAGAGGTCGGATCGAGAAGCAGACCCAGTACTTC.

In its sample, this clonotype was seen many times. This rearrangement joins TRBV20-1 to TRBJ2-7; perhaps TRBD1 as D (5 bases). Germline-derived CDR1 and CDR2 are DFQATT and SNEGSKA (reference sequence). Trimming took off 5 bases at V and 2 bases at J, with 19 bases between the two ends. This CDR3 region has 15 residues. The CDR3 loop reads CSAVGADTSTYEQYF. The CDR3 DNA is TGCAGTGCTGTCGGCGCGGACACGTCAACCTACGAGCAGTACTTC.

Ten or more counts support this clonotype. V usage is TRBV7-3 and J usage is TRBJ2-2; D not resolved. Trimming removed 5 bases at V and 3 bases at J, with 10 bases between. The CDR3 extends over 14 amino acids. Germline V gene sequence: CDR1 SGHTA, CDR2 FQGTGA. The CDR3 bases are TGTGCCAGCAGCCTGTCCCGGGACACCGGGGAGCTGTTTTTT. Its protein is CASSLSRDTGELFF.

The V and J genes are TRBV28 and TRBJ2-2, with D possibly matching TRBD1 (6 bases). V gave up 7 bases and J gave up 0 bases, with 9 bases separating them. CDR1 and CDR2 from the germline V gene are MDHEN and SYDVKM. CDR3 length equals 14 residues. The CDR3 reads CASIRDTNTGELFF. The CDR3 DNA is TGTGCCAGCATTCGGGACACGAACACCGGGGAGCTGTTTTTT.

The chain combines TRBV20-1 with TRBJ2-5; D possibly matches TRBD1 or TRBD2 (5 bases each). Germline V CDR1 and CDR2: DFQATT, SNEGSKA (reference sequence). Trimming left V 4 bases short and J 5 bases short, with 8 bases between. The CDR3 is 11 amino acids. CDR3 nucleotide sequence: TGCAGTGCTACCGAGGGGGAGACCCAGTACTTC. This sequence encodes CSATEGETQYF.

This clonotype was detected ten times or more. The V gene is TRBV28, the J gene TRBJ1-2, with 8 nucleotides matching TRBD1. The CDR3 is 13 residues long. Per germline, CDR1 MDHEN and CDR2 SYDVKM. V lost 5 bases and J lost 8; bases outside the gene matches: 7. As DNA, the CDR3 is TGTGCCAGCAGTGAACAGGGGGATTGGGGCTACACCTTC. It translates to CASSEQGDWGYTF.

This clonotype was observed many times. V and J are TRBV25-1 and TRBJ2-7; the match to TRBD1 covers 7 bases. The length of the CDR3 is 14 residues. Unmatched junction bases numbered 4, after V lost 2 bases and J lost 3 bases. Germline CDR1 is MGHDK and CDR2 is SYGVNS. CDR3 region: CASSEVGQNYEQYF. In DNA form, the CDR3 reads TGTGCCAGCAGTGAAGTGGGACAGAACTACGAGCAGTACTTC.

Regarding this clonotype: A junction end diverges from the germline sequence, so it may reflect a read error. This chain connects TRBV27 to TRBJ2-5; unclear D gene. The length of the CDR3 is 12 residues. The germline gives CDR1 MNHEY, CDR2 SMNVEV (reference sequence). CDR3 amino acids: CASSPIQETHCF. The CDR3 DNA follows: TGTGCCAGCAGCCCAATCCAAGAGACCCACTGCTTC.

Remarks on this clonotype: The germline gene is not matched at one end of the junction; a read error may be the cause. The genes are TRBV5-1 and TRBJ2-4; 9 nucleotides line up with TRBD2. The CDR3 extends over 16 amino acids. Germline loops: CDR1 SGHRS, CDR2 YFSETQ. The CDR3 here is CASSSGGSGSKNTQYF. For the CDR3, the DNA is TGCGCCAGCAGCTCGGGCGGTAGCGGGAGTAAAAACACTCAGTACTTC.

V gene TRBV12-3 or TRBV12-4 combines with J gene TRBJ1-2; 9 positions match TRBD1. The CDR3 has 13 amino acids. Trimming took 6 bases from V and 10 from J; bases not matched to a gene: 9. CDR3 sequence: CASSQTGGAHYTF. CDR3 coding DNA: TGTGCCAGCAGCCAAACAGGGGGCGCGCACTACACCTTC.

This chain uses TRBV28 with TRBJ2-5; D perhaps matches TRBD1 (5 bases). The CDR3 runs 13 residues. Germline CDR1 reads MDHEN; CDR2 reads SYDVKM. V dropped 3 bases and J dropped 4 bases, with 9 bases sitting between them. For the CDR3, the DNA is TGTGCCAGCAGTTTTAATAGGGGAGAGACCCAGTACTTC. It is translated as CASSFNRGETQYF.

This clonotype was seen ten or more times. CDR3 region: CASSFSGSYEQYF. The CDR3 nucleotides are TGTGCCAGCAGTTTTAGCGGCAGCTACGAGCAGTACTTC. The rearrangement uses TRBV27 and TRBJ2-7; TRBD2 is a possible D gene (6 bases). CDR1 is MNHEY and CDR2 is SMNVEV in the germline V gene (reference sequence). The CDR3 contains 13 residues. V dropped 3 bases and J dropped 3 bases, with 9 bases sitting between them.

This clonotype was observed many times. The V call is TRBV11-2, the J call TRBJ1-3; D is uncertain. CDR1 is SGHAT and CDR2 is FQNNGV in the germline V gene. V dropped 0 bases and J dropped 0 bases, with 9 bases sitting between them. This CDR3 contains 16 residues. The CDR3 region has the DNA TGTGCCAGCAGCTTAGAGGAGTCCATCTCTGGAAACACCATATATTTT. Its protein is CASSLEESISGNTIYF. Using reference TRBV11-2 and TRBJ1-3 for the parts outside the CDR3, the full variable domain is EAGVAQSPRYKIIEKRQSVAFWCNPISGHATLYWYQQILGQGPKLLIQFQNNGVVDDSQLPKDRFSAERLKGVDSTLKIQPAKLEDSAVYLCASSLEESISGNTIYFGEGSWLTVV.

This clonotype has ten or more counts. The chain has TRBV10-3 and TRBJ2-7, with D possibly called TRBD1 or TRBD2 (6 bases each). V lost 4 bases and J lost 4, with 23 bases in between. CDR3 length equals 17 residues. The germline V gene encodes CDR1 ENHRY and CDR2 SYGVKD. This CDR3 reads CAISGGTGRREEYEQYF. The CDR3 coding sequence is TGTGCCATCAGTGGTGGAACAGGGCGGCGGGAAGAATACGAGCAGTACTTC.

The table lists this clonotype with many counts. The rearrangement uses TRBV6-5 and TRBJ2-7; 8 bases align to TRBD2. V shed 6 bases and J 3 bases; nucleotides not matched to a gene: 7. This CDR3 region has 14 residues. Germline CDR1 MNHEY, CDR2 SVGAGI. This chain's CDR3 is CASSPGTSIYEQYF. The CDR3 coding sequence is TGTGCCAGCAGCCCCGGGACTAGTATCTACGAGCAGTACTTC.

Of note for this clonotype: Since a much larger clone is just one base distant, this may be a read error. J is TRBJ2-2 and V is TRBV7-2; D not resolved. The CDR3 loop spans 14 amino acids. Germline V CDR1 and CDR2: SGHTA, FQGNSA. V was cut by 4 bases and J by 4 bases, with 10 bases left in between. The CDR3 loop is CASSSRRTTGELFF. The CDR3 nucleotides are TGTGCCAGCAGCTCACGACGGACCACCGGGGAGCTGTTTTTT.

This clonotype came up many times. V gene TRBV28 combines with J gene TRBJ1-1; 10 nucleotides agree with TRBD1. Germline V lookup: CDR1 MDHEN, CDR2 SYDVKM. V was clipped by 6 bases and J by 0 bases; unmatched bases: 10. The CDR3 has 17 amino acids. CDR3 residues: CASSTTGGATLNTEAFF. The CDR3 region has the DNA TGTGCCAGCAGCACGACAGGGGGCGCAACCTTGAACACTGAAGCTTTCTTT.

V and J are TRBV20-1 and TRBJ2-7; D is undetermined. Trimming removed 3 bases from V and 3 bases from J, with 15 bases in between. The germline V gene encodes CDR1 DFQATT and CDR2 SNEGSKA (reference sequence). The CDR3 sequence is 14 residues long. CDR3 sequence: CSASASHLGYEQYF. The DNA for the CDR3 is TGCAGTGCTAGTGCTAGTCACCTCGGCTACGAGCAGTACTTC.

The chain links TRBV30 to TRBJ2-7; 11 bases map to TRBD2. Germline lookup yields CDR1 GTSNPN and CDR2 SVGIG (reference sequence). This CDR3 has 15 residues. V dropped 0 bases and J dropped 4; count of bases not matched to a gene: 5. As DNA, the CDR3 is TGTGCCTGGAGTGTAAGGACTAGCGGGTCATACGAGCAGTACTTC. It translates to CAWSVRTSGSYEQYF.

This clonotype was detected many times. The rearrangement uses TRBV10-2 and TRBJ2-7; TRBD1 agrees at 7 bases. V shed 6 bases, J shed 3 bases, and the junction held 8 bases outside the gene matches. Germline V gives CDR1 WSHSY, CDR2 SAAADI. The CDR3 spans 14 residues. The CDR3 bases are TGCGCCAGCAGGGAATTGGGGGACAGCTACGAGCAGTACTTC. This encodes CASRELGDSYEQYF.

This clonotype was seen ten or more times. This chain links TRBV28 with TRBJ1-5; possibly TRBD1 for D (5 bases). The CDR3 spans 14 residues. Trimming left V 7 bases short and J 0 bases short, with 10 bases between. From germline, CDR1 is MDHEN and CDR2 SYDVKM. CDR3 residues: CASISGTSNQPQHF. CDR3 in DNA: TGTGCCAGCATTTCGGGGACTAGCAATCAGCCCCAGCATTTT. Supplemented by reference TRBV28 and TRBJ1-5, the full variable domain reads DVKVTQSSRYLVKRTGEKVFLECVQDMDHENMFWYRQDPGLGLRLIYFSYDVKMKEKGDIPEGYSVSREKKERFSLILESASTNQTSMYLCASISGTSNQPQHFGDGTRLSIL.

This clonotype was found many times. This sequence joins TRBV7-2 and TRBJ2-7; 12 nucleotides match TRBD2. The CDR3 length is 19 residues. From germline, CDR1 is SGHTA and CDR2 FQGNSA. The V segment lost 5 bases and the J segment 4 bases; nucleotides outside the gene matches: 18. CDR3 loop: CASSASLSWTSGMGYEQYF. Written as DNA, the CDR3 is TGTGCCAGCAGCGCCTCCCTCTCCTGGACTAGCGGGATGGGTTACGAGCAGTACTTC.

The sample holds many counts of this clonotype. This chain uses TRBV19 with TRBJ2-7; the D gene is possibly TRBD2 (6 bases). CDR1 and CDR2 (germline): LNHDA, SQIVND (reference sequence). V was clipped by 4 bases and J by 2 bases, with 9 bases between them. The CDR3 is 13 residues long. CDR3 bases: TGTGCCAGTAGTAGCGGGGCCGCCTACGAGCAGTACTTC. Protein sequence: CASSSGAAYEQYF.

This clonotype was picked up many times. The V and J genes are TRBV19 and TRBJ1-5, with D unclear. Trimming left V 3 bases short and J 7 bases short, with 10 bases between. The CDR3 covers 13 residues. The germline CDR1 and CDR2 sequences are LNHDA and SQIVND (reference sequence). CDR3 sequence: CASSISGGQPQHF. Here the CDR3 DNA reads TGTGCCAGTAGTATTTCGGGAGGCCAGCCCCAGCATTTT.

The rearrangement joins TRBV18 to TRBJ1-2; 8 nucleotides agree with TRBD1. Losses at the gene ends were 3 bases for V and 4 bases for J; bases not matched to a gene: 7. Germline CDR1 is KGHSH and CDR2 is LQKENI. CDR3 length equals 15 residues. The CDR3 sequence: CASSPRSTGGYGYTF. The CDR3 DNA follows: TGTGCCAGCTCACCGAGATCAACAGGGGGCTATGGCTACACCTTC.